One and the same sample provided the 23 T cell receptor beta chains below, sequenced in a study of spatial heterogeneity in lung cancer. The antigens for these receptors are not known. Regarding time point: sample taken at primary tumor resection. Findings of the study overall: Counts of expanded alpha and beta TCRs within tumors tracked the tumor nonsynonymous mutation count.

MiXCR, run by TCRdb on the 5' RACE reads, gives a single entry per CDR3 protein. The sample records 14,000 or so distinct CDR3 sequences, approximately 4.5% being singletons. Sample: lung tumor tissue, taken at surgery. Every receptor here comes from a female donor with early-stage non-small cell lung cancer.

The rearrangement joins TRBV4-1 to TRBJ2-7; possible D gene TRBD1, 5 bases. V was cut by 4 bases and J by 0 bases, with 13 bases left in between. The CDR3 consists of 15 residues. In germline, CDR1 is MGHRA, CDR2 YSYEKL. The CDR3 DNA sequence: TGCGCCAGCAGCCCAGGGCACGGCCCCTCCTACGAGCAGTACTTC. It specifies CASSPGHGPSYEQYF.

This clonotype is judged medium-sized. An end of the junction differs from the germline gene, which may be a read error. The V and J genes are TRBV6-1 and TRBJ1-2; no reliable D call. The CDR3 has 13 amino acids. CDR1 MNHNS and CDR2 SASEGT come from the germline V gene. Written as DNA, the CDR3 is TGCGCCAGCAGTGAGGACGGAAACTATGGCTACACCTTC. This sequence encodes CASSEDGNYGYTF.

The chain combines TRBV12-3 or TRBV12-4 with TRBJ1-2; unclear D gene. V lost 6 bases and J lost 0, with 14 bases in between. The CDR3 is 15 amino acids. The CDR3: CASRPDSGANYGYTF. CDR3 DNA: TGTGCCAGCAGGCCTGACTCGGGAGCTAACTATGGCTACACCTTC.

This clonotype was seen many times. This chain joins TRBV9 and TRBJ1-2; no reliable D call. The length of the CDR3 is 16 residues. The germline V gene has CDR1 SGDLS and CDR2 YYNGEE. Trimming pared 6 bases from V and 2 bases from J, leaving 20 bases between. The CDR3: CASTKASGFPNYGYTF. The CDR3 nucleotides are TGTGCCAGCACCAAAGCCTCAGGTTTCCCCAACTATGGCTACACCTTC.

This clonotype was seen at least ten times. The chain employs TRBV6-2 or TRBV6-3 and TRBJ2-7; TRBD2 is a possible D gene (5 bases). V lost 7 bases to trimming and J lost 9 bases, with 13 bases between them. Germline V gene sequence: CDR1 MNHEY, CDR2 SVGEGT. The CDR3 extends over 11 amino acids. The CDR3 loop is CASTSGVRQYF. As DNA, the CDR3 is TGTGCCAGCACCAGCGGCGTACGGCAGTACTTC.

This clonotype was counted only a few times. Its ends do not fully match the called genes, so a read error is possible. The rearrangement links TRBV7-7 to TRBJ1-1, with unresolved D. The CDR3 loop spans 13 amino acids. Germline-derived CDR1 and CDR2 are SSHAT and FNYEAQ (reference sequence). The CDR3 nucleotides are TGTGCTAGCAGCTTACAAGTAGACACTGAAGCTTTCTTT. Its protein is CASSLQVDTEAFF.

This clonotype was detected ten times or more. The chain recombines TRBV6-2 or TRBV6-3 with TRBJ2-7; the D gene is possibly TRBD2 (5 bases). Germline values: CDR1 MNHEY, CDR2 SVGEGT. The V gene lost 2 bases and the J gene lost 7 bases, with 12 bases spanning the gap. The CDR3 has 13 residues. The CDR3, as DNA: TGTGCCAGCAGTTACCCCGGCCCGGGGGAGCAGTACTTC. Its translation: CASSYPGPGEQYF.

This clonotype is judged large. This chain joins TRBV2 and TRBJ2-7, with a possible D match to TRBD2 (6 bases). Germline CDR1 reads SNHLY; CDR2 reads FYNNEI. The length of the CDR3 is 15 residues. V lost 7 bases to trimming and J lost 4 bases, with 20 bases between them. CDR3 sequence reads: CASTAWRGGGYEQYF. The DNA for the CDR3 is TGTGCCAGCACCGCATGGAGGGGAGGAGGGTACGAGCAGTACTTC.

This clonotype was counted at least ten times. The chain couples TRBV14 to TRBJ1-2, with D perhaps TRBD1 (5 bases). CDR3 length: 15 residues. Germline lookup yields CDR1 SGHDN and CDR2 FVKESK. The V and J ends lost 1 base and 3 bases respectively, with 12 bases between them. CDR3 residues: CASSQGGRDYYGYTF. The CDR3 DNA follows: TGTGCCAGCAGCCAAGGCGGCAGGGACTACTATGGCTACACCTTC.

V is TRBV6-2 or TRBV6-3 and J is TRBJ1-6, with D possibly being TRBD1 (5 bases). This CDR3 comprises 15 residues. Germline assignment: CDR1 MNHEY and CDR2 SVGEGT. The CDR3 region has the DNA TGTGCAAGTCGGGGTCTTGCGACAGTGAATTCACCCCTCCACTTT. This codes for CASRGLATVNSPLHF.

This clonotype has just a few counts. The rearrangement joins TRBV7-6 to TRBJ2-2; D possibly corresponds to TRBD2 (5 bases). Germline V gives CDR1 SGHVS, CDR2 FNYEAQ. This CDR3 has 14 residues. Trimming removed 3 bases at V and 4 bases at J, with 9 bases between. The CDR3 region is CASSFSEITGELFF. The CDR3 coding sequence is TGTGCCAGCAGCTTTAGCGAAATCACCGGGGAGCTGTTTTTT.

This clonotype was seen ten or more times. This rearrangement joins TRBV7-2 to TRBJ1-5; possibly TRBD1 for D (6 bases). Looked up from germline, CDR1 is SGHTA and CDR2 is FQGNSA. V gave up 0 bases and J gave up 5 bases, with 11 bases separating them. The CDR3 has 15 amino acids. The CDR3 loop is CASSLATGIYQPQHF. CDR3 DNA: TGTGCCAGCAGCTTAGCTACAGGGATCTATCAGCCCCAGCATTTT. The variable domain in full, with the rest retrieved from reference TRBV7-2 and TRBJ1-5, is GAGVSQSPSNKVTEKGKDVELRCDPISGHTALYWYRQSLGQGLEFLIYFQGNSAPDKSGLPSDRFSAERTGGSVSTLTIQRTQQEDSAVYLCASSLATGIYQPQHFGDGTRLSIL.

This clonotype qualifies as medium-sized. The chain joins TRBV6-5 to TRBJ2-7; 10 positions match TRBD1. This CDR3 is 15 amino acids long. Germline V gene data show CDR1 as MNHEY and CDR2 as SVGAGI. J was trimmed by 2 bases and V by 5 bases; bases with no gene match: 6. CDR3 loop: CASSPGTGAPYEQYF. CDR3 DNA sequence: TGTGCCAGCAGTCCGGGGACAGGGGCTCCCTACGAGCAGTACTTC.

This clonotype occurred many times. The chain combines TRBV4-3 with TRBJ2-5, with 7 nucleotides matching TRBD1. The CDR3 length is 14 residues. After removal of 4 bases from V and 3 bases from J, the junction contained 5 bases not matched to a gene. Germline lookup yields CDR1 LGHNA and CDR2 YSLEER. CDR3 nucleotides: TGCGCCAGCAGCCCCGGGACAGAAAAAGAGACCCAGTACTTC. It codes for CASSPGTEKETQYF.

This clonotype was recorded many times. The gene calls are TRBV29-1 and TRBJ2-1; D gene uncertain. Germline V lookup: CDR1 SQVTM, CDR2 ANQGSEA. The CDR3 covers 10 residues. V was cut by 6 bases and J by 3 bases, with 3 bases left in between. CDR3 loop: CSVVYNEQFF. The CDR3 nucleotides read TGCAGCGTCGTCTACAATGAGCAGTTCTTC.

This clonotype was observed many times. The rearrangement joins TRBV27 to TRBJ1-5; the match to TRBD1 covers 10 bases. Germline V gene data show CDR1 as MNHEY and CDR2 as SMNVEV (reference sequence). The V gene end was trimmed by 2 bases and the J gene end by 4 bases; junction bases not matched to a gene: 8. The CDR3 contains 17 residues. The DNA of the CDR3 is TGTGCCAGCAGTTTAAGGGGGGACAGGGGACCTAATCAGCCCCAGCATTTT. It encodes CASSLRGDRGPNQPQHF.

In its sample, this clonotype was seen many times. The chain joins TRBV2 to TRBJ2-2, with D possibly TRBD1 on 6 matching bases. The V end lost 8 bases, the J end lost 4 bases, and 14 bases lay between the germline ends. The CDR3 runs 14 residues. The germline gives CDR1 SNHLY, CDR2 FYNNEI. CDR3 in amino acids: CASRGGSATGELFF. The CDR3 DNA is TGTGCCAGCCGAGGGGGATCGGCCACCGGGGAGCTGTTTTTT.

This clonotype was seen just once. A read error is possible here, since a much larger clone lies one base away. The chain recombines TRBV6-5 with TRBJ2-7; 7 nucleotides agree with TRBD2. Germline V gives CDR1 MNHEY, CDR2 SVGAGI. After removal of 2 bases from V and 3 bases from J, the junction contained 4 bases not matched to a gene. The CDR3 sequence is 14 residues long. CDR3 in amino acids: CASSYAGRVYEQYF. In nucleotides, the CDR3 is TGTGCCAGCAGTTACGCAGGGAGGGTCTACGAGCAGTACTTC.

This clonotype came up many times. The chain uses TRBV10-3 and TRBJ2-7; D is possibly TRBD1 (6 bases). The V end lost 2 bases, the J end lost 6 bases, and 20 bases lay between the germline ends. The CDR3 contains 16 residues. The germline gives CDR1 ENHRY, CDR2 SYGVKD. The CDR3 nucleotides are TGTGCCATCAGTGAGAGACAGGCGATCCCCTCTAGCGAGCAGTACTTC. Translating gives CAISERQAIPSSEQYF.

This clonotype was observed a few times. The chain joins TRBV12-3 or TRBV12-4 to TRBJ2-1; TRBD2 aligns across 9 bases. This CDR3 has 16 amino acids. V lost 1 base to trimming and J lost 2 bases; unmatched junction nucleotides: 3. The CDR3 region has the DNA TGTGCCAGCAGTTTAGTAGCGGGGGTCCCCTACAATGAGCAGTTCTTC. Residues: CASSLVAGVPYNEQFF.

This clonotype was observed many times. The rearrangement links TRBV12-3 or TRBV12-4 to TRBJ2-7; TRBD2 might be the D (5 bases). The CDR3 is made up of 12 amino acids. The ends were cut back, 6 bases at V and 7 bases at J, with 13 bases in the middle. The CDR3 bases are TGTGCCAGCAGCTCTAGCAAAGGGGAGCAGTACTTC. Protein product: CASSSSKGEQYF.

In this sample, this clonotype turned up many times. The chain combines TRBV6-5 with TRBJ1-1, with 7 nucleotides matching TRBD1. V lost 2 bases to trimming and J lost 0 bases; unmatched junction nucleotides: 9. In germline, CDR1 is MNHEY, CDR2 SVGAGI. This CDR3 comprises 17 residues. CDR3 protein: CASSYTRGRLLNTEAFF. In DNA form, the CDR3 reads TGTGCCAGCAGTTACACAAGGGGGCGTCTCTTGAACACTGAAGCTTTCTTT.

The chain has TRBV27 and TRBJ2-7; a possible D gene is TRBD1 (5 bases). V gave up 3 bases and J gave up 1 base, with 13 bases separating them. The CDR3 is made up of 15 amino acids. Germline V CDR1 and CDR2: MNHEY, SMNVEV (reference sequence). CDR3 in amino acids: CASSLTVPSSYEQYF. The CDR3, as DNA: TGTGCCAGCAGTTTGACAGTTCCCTCTTCCTACGAGCAGTACTTC.